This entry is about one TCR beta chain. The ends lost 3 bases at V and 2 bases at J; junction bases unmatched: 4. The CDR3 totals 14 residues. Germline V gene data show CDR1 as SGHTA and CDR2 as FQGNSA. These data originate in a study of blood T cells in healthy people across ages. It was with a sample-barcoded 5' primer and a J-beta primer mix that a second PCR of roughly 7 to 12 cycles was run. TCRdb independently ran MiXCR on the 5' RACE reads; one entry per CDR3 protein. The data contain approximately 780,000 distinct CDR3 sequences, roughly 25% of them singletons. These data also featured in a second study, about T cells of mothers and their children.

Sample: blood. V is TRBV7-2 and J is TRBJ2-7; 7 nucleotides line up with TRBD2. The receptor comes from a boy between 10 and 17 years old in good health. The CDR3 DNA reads TGTGCCAGCAGCTTTAACCTAGCGGCCTACGAGCAGTACTTC. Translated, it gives CASSFNLAAYEQYF. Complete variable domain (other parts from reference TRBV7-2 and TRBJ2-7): GAGVSQSPSNKVTEKGKDVELRCDPISGHTALYWYRQSLGQGLEFLIYFQGNSAPDKSGLPSDRFSAERTGGSVSTLTIQRTQQEDSAVYLCASSFNLAAYEQYFGPGTRLTVT.